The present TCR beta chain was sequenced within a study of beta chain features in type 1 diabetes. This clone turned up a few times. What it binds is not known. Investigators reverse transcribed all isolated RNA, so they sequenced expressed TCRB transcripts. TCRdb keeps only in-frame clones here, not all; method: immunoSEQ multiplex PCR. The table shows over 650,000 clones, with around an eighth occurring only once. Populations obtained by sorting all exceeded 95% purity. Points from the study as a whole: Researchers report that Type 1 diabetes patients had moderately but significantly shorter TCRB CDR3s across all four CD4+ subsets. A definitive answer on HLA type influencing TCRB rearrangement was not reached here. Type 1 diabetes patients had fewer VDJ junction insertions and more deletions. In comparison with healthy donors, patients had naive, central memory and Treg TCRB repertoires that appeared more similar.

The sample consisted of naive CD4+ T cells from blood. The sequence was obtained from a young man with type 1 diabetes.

The CDR3 DNA follows: TGTGCCAGCATACCCGGGACAGGGGGCCACGGAAGCCTCAATGAGCAGTTCTTC. Encoded protein: CASIPGTGGHGSLNEQFF. The rearrangement links TRBV28 to TRBJ2-1; 12 positions agree with TRBD1. The CDR3 contains 18 residues. The germline gives CDR1 MDHEN, CDR2 SYDVKM. With V trimmed by 7 bases and J by 6 bases, 16 bases remained unmatched. The whole variable domain, remainder taken from reference TRBV28 and TRBJ2-1, is DVKVTQSSRYLVKRTGEKVFLECVQDMDHENMFWYRQDPGLGLRLIYFSYDVKMKEKGDIPEGYSVSREKKERFSLILESASTNQTSMYLCASIPGTGGHGSLNEQFFGPGTRLTVL.